This T cell receptor beta chain is drawn from a study of shared clonotypes between healthy human individuals. Study-wide points: Few donors limited the genetic and exposure-history diversity represented.

As regards this clone: Its antigen remains unknown.

Assay used: immunoSEQ multiplex PCR; TCRdb lists only in-frame clones, some missing. The sample includes around 2.3 million clones, 90% to 96% of them seen just once. CDR3 length: 15 amino acids. Trimming took off 2 bases at V and 0 bases at J, with 8 bases between the two ends. Germline values: CDR1 MNHEY, CDR2 SMNVEV (reference sequence). What was sequenced was naive CD4+ T cells sorted from blood. Subset denoted: CD45RA+ positively selected. The sequence was collected from a man in his late teens or twenties in good health. The chain uses TRBV27 and TRBJ1-3; no definite D call. The CDR3 loop is CASSLGYSSGNTIYF. CDR3 DNA sequence: TGTGCCAGCAGTTTAGGGTATAGCTCTGGAAACACCATATATTTT.